This entry features one TCR beta chain sequence. The sample originates from a study of T cells after yellow fever vaccination. TCRdb ran MiXCR on the 5' RACE reads and lists one entry per CDR3 protein. The profile shows about 170,000 distinct CDR3 sequences, about 11% of them singletons. The sequence came from a man younger than 35 who received the YFV17D yellow fever vaccine. The sample in question was CD8+ T cells sorted from PBMCs, obtained 15 days after the yellow fever booster vaccination.

The CDR3 sequence: CASSLVVGSNTGELFF. CDR3 bases: TGCGCCAGCAGCTTGGTCGTCGGGTCGAACACCGGGGAGCTGTTTTTT. The chain joins TRBV5-1 to TRBJ2-2; no reliable D call. CDR3 length: 16 residues. Germline CDR1 SGHRS, CDR2 YFSETQ. The V end lost 0 bases, the J end lost 0 bases, and 9 bases lay between the germline ends.